Below, 27 T cell receptor beta chains from the same sample are listed, as sequenced in a study of shared clonotypes between healthy human individuals. Method: immunoSEQ multiplex PCR; TCRdb's copy keeps in-frame clones and lacks some. The sample holds approximately 2,000,000 clones, roughly 90% seen once. Sample: naive CD4+ T cells from PBMCs. Subset meaning: CD45RA+ positively selected. The receptors originated from a man aged 18 to 30 in good health. Some clones in this sample may be carry-over from other donors' samples.

This clone was found once. The CDR3 reads CASSPRQGRTGELFF. CDR3 nucleotides: TGTGCCAGCAGCCCCCGACAGGGTCGCACCGGGGAGCTGTTTTTT. The chain carries TRBV11-3 and TRBJ2-2; the match to TRBD1 covers 7 bases. Per germline, CDR1 SGHNT and CDR2 YENEEA. V lost 5 bases, J lost 4 bases, and 7 bases stayed unmatched. CDR3 size: 15 residues.

Only one count was recorded for this clone. The V and J genes are TRBV7-9 and TRBJ2-3; 7 bases are a match to TRBD1. V trimming: 2 bases; J trimming: 5 bases; junction bases outside the gene matches: 7. From germline, CDR1 is SEHNR and CDR2 FQNEAQ (reference sequence). CDR3 length: 15 residues. The CDR3 protein is CASSLITGVGDTQYF. For the CDR3, the DNA is TGTGCCAGCAGCTTAATCACAGGGGTCGGAGATACGCAGTATTTT.

This chain links TRBV9 with TRBJ2-2; D gene ambiguous. V was trimmed by 2 bases and J by 5 bases, leaving 10 bases between them. Germline V gene sequence: CDR1 SGDLS, CDR2 YYNGEE. CDR3 size: 14 residues. The CDR3 loop is CASSVGRLTGELFF. The CDR3, as DNA: TGTGCCAGCAGCGTCGGACGGTTAACCGGGGAGCTGTTTTTT.

The chain is built from TRBV9 and TRBJ1-3, with D hard to call. Germline lookup yields CDR1 SGDLS and CDR2 YYNGEE. V was pared by 4 bases and J by 0 bases, with 8 bases between. This CDR3 spans 14 amino acids. CDR3 sequence (DNA): TGTGCCAGCAGCCCCGATAGCTCTGGAAACACCATATATTTT. Its translation is CASSPDSSGNTIYF.

V and J are TRBV10-2 and TRBJ1-5, with D possibly matching TRBD1 (6 bases). V gave up 5 bases and J gave up 6 bases, with 14 bases separating them. The V gene's germline CDR1 is WSHSY and CDR2 SAAADI. CDR3 length: 14 residues. The CDR3 sequence: CASSLDRPFQPQHF. The CDR3 DNA reads as TGCGCCAGCAGTCTCGACAGGCCTTTTCAGCCCCAGCATTTT.

This clone was seen just once. This chain joins TRBV7-2 and TRBJ2-7, with D possibly being TRBD1 or TRBD2 (5 bases each). The CDR3 consists of 18 residues. CDR1 and CDR2 from the germline V gene are SGHTA and FQGNSA. The germline V and J ends were trimmed by 3 bases and 0 bases, with 21 bases remaining between them. CDR3 nucleotides: TGTGCCAGCAGCTTTTCGTTAGGGTTCGGGGCCAGCTCCTACGAGCAGTACTTC. Translating it yields CASSFSLGFGASSYEQYF.

V usage is TRBV5-6 and J usage is TRBJ2-7; D is perhaps TRBD1 (6 bases). CDR3 length equals 13 residues. The V gene lost 4 bases and the J gene lost 1 base, with 9 bases spanning the gap. Germline values: CDR1 SGHDT, CDR2 YYEEEE. The CDR3 sequence: CASSPTGSYEQYF. The DNA of the CDR3 is TGTGCCAGCAGCCCTACAGGGTCCTACGAGCAGTACTTC.

This clone was counted a single time. CDR3 region: CASSFELAASTDTQYF. The CDR3 DNA reads TGTGCCAGCAGCTTCGAACTAGCGGCAAGCACAGATACGCAGTATTTT. The chain has TRBV5-8 and TRBJ2-3, with 8 bases matching TRBD2. The CDR3 spans 16 residues. V dropped 2 bases and J dropped 0; count of bases not matched to a gene: 5. Germline CDR1 and CDR2: SGHTS and YDEGEE.

The chain links TRBV30 to TRBJ2-7; 9 bases are shared with TRBD2. CDR3 length: 15 amino acids. The V gene's germline CDR1 is GTSNPN and CDR2 SVGIG (reference sequence). Trimming at V came to 3 bases and at J to 0 bases, leaving 6 bases not matched to a gene. In nucleotides, the CDR3 is TGTGCCTGGAGCGGTACTAGCGGGTACTCCTACGAGCAGTACTTC. Amino acids: CAWSGTSGYSYEQYF.

The V and J genes are TRBV19 and TRBJ1-1; no clear D gene. V was cut by 6 bases and J by 4 bases, with 21 bases left in between. Germline V gene lookup returns CDR1 LNHDA and CDR2 SQIVND (reference sequence). This CDR3 is 16 amino acids long. CDR3 sequence: CASRPIPPEVVTEAFF. The CDR3 nucleotides read TGTGCCAGTAGGCCGATCCCACCTGAAGTGGTCACTGAAGCTTTCTTT.

This clone was seen just once. The V call is TRBV27, the J call TRBJ2-1, with 9 bases fitting TRBD2. This CDR3 comprises 17 residues. Trimming removed 1 base from V and 6 bases from J; junction bases left unmatched: 10. Per the germline V gene, CDR1 is MNHEY and CDR2 is SMNVEV (reference sequence). Here the CDR3 reads CASSLFSLAGAINEQFF. The CDR3, as DNA: TGTGCCAGCAGTTTATTCTCCTTAGCGGGAGCTATCAATGAGCAGTTCTTC.

The chain has TRBV5-4 and TRBJ2-4, with TRBD2 identical over 7 bases. Trimming took 7 bases from V and 9 from J; bases not matched to a gene: 13. Germline V gives CDR1 SGHNT, CDR2 YYREEE (reference sequence). This CDR3 is 14 amino acids long. In DNA, the CDR3 is TGTGCCAGCCATACATGGGGGAGGGGTGTCATTCAGTACTTC. Its translation: CASHTWGRGVIQYF.

The CDR3 sequence is CSVEDSKGRYF. The CDR3 DNA reads as TGCAGCGTTGAAGATTCCAAGGGACGGTACTTC. V is TRBV29-1 and J is TRBJ2-4; D could derive from TRBD1 or TRBD2 (5 bases each). The CDR3 sequence is 11 residues long. Deletions cut 0 bases from V and 15 bases from J, with 12 bases between. Germline-derived CDR1 and CDR2 are SQVTM and ANQGSEA.

The chain employs TRBV7-2 and TRBJ1-3; no firm D call. This CDR3 has 14 residues. CDR1 and CDR2 from the germline V gene are SGHTA and FQGNSA. V was shortened by 4 bases and J by 1 base, with 8 bases between the two germline ends. CDR3 protein: CASSWGASGNTIYF. In DNA form, the CDR3 reads TGTGCCAGCAGCTGGGGTGCTTCTGGAAACACCATATATTTT.

This clone has only one observation. V gene TRBV2 combines with J gene TRBJ1-4; D remains unclear. This CDR3 has 16 residues. Germline V gives CDR1 SNHLY, CDR2 FYNNEI. V was pared by 2 bases and J by 5 bases, with 15 bases between. CDR3 sequence (DNA): TGTGCCAGCAGTGAATTGGCCCCGGGTCTAAATGAAAAACTGTTTTTT. It translates to CASSELAPGLNEKLFF.

Turning to this clone: Other DNA sequences in this specimen translate into the identical CDR3. In nucleotides, the CDR3 is TGTGCCAGCTCACCACTCACTGAAGCTTTCTTT. Its translation: CASSPLTEAFF. The chain recombines TRBV18 with TRBJ1-1; D is uncertain. Trimming took 1 base from V and 4 from J, leaving 1 base between them. Per the germline V gene, CDR1 is KGHSH and CDR2 is LQKENI. This CDR3 spans 11 amino acids.

The genes are TRBV6-6 and TRBJ2-7; 7 bases map to TRBD1. Germline V gene data show CDR1 as MNHNY and CDR2 as SVGAGI (reference sequence). The J segment lost 6 bases and the V segment lost 5 bases, leaving 13 bases of the junction unmatched. The CDR3 is 15 residues long. CDR3 residues: CASSRRSDREREQYF. The CDR3 nucleotides read TGTGCCAGCAGTAGACGATCAGACAGGGAACGCGAGCAGTACTTC.

The genes are TRBV5-1 and TRBJ1-2; TRBD1 aligns across 9 bases. This CDR3 comprises 14 residues. Losses at the gene ends were 4 bases for V and 2 bases for J; bases not matched to a gene: 3. Germline-derived CDR1 and CDR2 are SGHRS and YFSETQ. Here the CDR3 DNA reads TGCGCCAGCAGCACCGACAGGGGGAACTATGGCTACACCTTC. This codes for CASSTDRGNYGYTF.

The rearrangement uses TRBV7-9 and TRBJ1-4, with a weak D call TRBD1 (6 bases). The germline gives CDR1 SEHNR, CDR2 FQNEAQ (reference sequence). This CDR3 is built from 14 residues. V gave up 4 bases and J gave up 8 bases, with 14 bases separating them. The CDR3 is CASSSRTVNEKLFF. The CDR3 region has the DNA TGTGCCAGCAGCTCAAGGACAGTGAACGAAAAACTGTTTTTT.

This chain uses TRBV18 with TRBJ2-7; D is uncertain. The ends were cut back, 4 bases at V and 2 bases at J, with 12 bases in the middle. Germline V gives CDR1 KGHSH, CDR2 LQKENI. The CDR3 has 14 amino acids. CDR3 residues: CASSLVWVTYEQYF. The CDR3 region has the DNA TGTGCCAGCTCACTCGTTTGGGTCACCTACGAGCAGTACTTC.

The chain links TRBV5-1 to TRBJ1-2; weak D call: TRBD1 (6 bases). Trimming removed 4 bases from V and 4 bases from J, with 14 bases in between. The CDR3 loop spans 14 amino acids. CDR1 SGHRS and CDR2 YFSETQ come from the germline V gene. The DNA for the CDR3 is TGCGCCAGCAGCGCCGTACAGGGTAGCTATGGCTACACCTTC. Translation gives CASSAVQGSYGYTF.

This clone showed up just once. This chain links TRBV5-1 with TRBJ2-3; D possibly corresponds to TRBD2 (5 bases). CDR1 is SGHRS and CDR2 is YFSETQ in the germline V gene. CDR3 size: 15 residues. The V end lost 0 bases, the J end lost 1 base, and 9 bases lay between the germline ends. The CDR3: CASSLAVGGTDTQYF. For the CDR3, the DNA is TGCGCCAGCAGCTTGGCGGTCGGGGGCACAGATACGCAGTATTTT.

V and J are TRBV7-8 and TRBJ2-7; no clear D. CDR3 length equals 12 residues. Per germline, CDR1 SGHVS and CDR2 FQNEAQ. Deletions cut 8 bases from V and 2 bases from J, with 10 bases between. The CDR3 sequence is CASADGPYEQYF. The CDR3 DNA reads as TGTGCCAGCGCGGACGGACCCTACGAGCAGTACTTC.

V is TRBV27 and J is TRBJ2-2, with 7 bases lining up with TRBD2. CDR1 and CDR2 (germline): MNHEY, SMNVEV (reference sequence). V trimming: 6 bases; J trimming: 6 bases; junction bases outside the gene matches: 10. There are 15 residues in the CDR3. The CDR3 reads CASRTVGLTSGELFF. In DNA, the CDR3 is TGTGCCAGCAGGACCGTGGGACTAACATCCGGGGAGCTGTTTTTT.

The V call is TRBV7-2, the J call TRBJ2-3, with unresolved D. This CDR3 has 14 residues. Looked up from germline, CDR1 is SGHTA and CDR2 is FQGNSA. V lost 1 base, J lost 10 bases, and 15 bases lay in between. In DNA, the CDR3 is TGTGCCAGCAGCTTAGGTCCTCCCCCCATGGCGCAGTATTTT. Its translation is CASSLGPPPMAQYF.

The J gene is TRBJ1-3, the V gene TRBV9; 7 bases fit TRBD1. V lost 4 bases and J lost 0; bases outside the gene matches: 7. Per the germline V gene, CDR1 is SGDLS and CDR2 is YYNGEE. This CDR3 is built from 16 residues. The CDR3 sequence is CASSTKGTASGNTIYF. CDR3 nucleotides: TGTGCCAGCAGCACCAAGGGGACAGCCTCTGGAAACACCATATATTTT.

V gene TRBV30 combines with J gene TRBJ2-5, with 8 bases aligning to TRBD2. Matching the DNA end better, TRBJ2-7 makes the J call doubtful. From germline, CDR1 is GTSNPN and CDR2 SVGIG (reference sequence). The length of the CDR3 is 14 residues. CDR3 DNA: TGTGCCTGGAAAAGGGCGGGAGGATCCTACGAGCAGTACTTC. The encoded protein is CAWKRAGGSYEQYF.